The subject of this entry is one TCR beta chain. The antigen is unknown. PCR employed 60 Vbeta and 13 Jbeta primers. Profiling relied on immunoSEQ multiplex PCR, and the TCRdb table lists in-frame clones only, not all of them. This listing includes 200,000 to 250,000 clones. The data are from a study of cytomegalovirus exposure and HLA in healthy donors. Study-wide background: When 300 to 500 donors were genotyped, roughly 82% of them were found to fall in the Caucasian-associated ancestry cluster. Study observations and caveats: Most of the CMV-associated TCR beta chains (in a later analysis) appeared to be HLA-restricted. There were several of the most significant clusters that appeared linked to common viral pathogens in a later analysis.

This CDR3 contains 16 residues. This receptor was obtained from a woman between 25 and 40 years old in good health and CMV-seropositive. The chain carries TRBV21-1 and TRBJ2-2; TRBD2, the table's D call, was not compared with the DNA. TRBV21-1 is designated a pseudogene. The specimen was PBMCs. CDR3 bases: TGTGCCAGCAGCAGGGGTTACGCGGGGGTCACCGGGGAGCTGTTTTTT. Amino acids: CASSRGYAGVTGELFF.